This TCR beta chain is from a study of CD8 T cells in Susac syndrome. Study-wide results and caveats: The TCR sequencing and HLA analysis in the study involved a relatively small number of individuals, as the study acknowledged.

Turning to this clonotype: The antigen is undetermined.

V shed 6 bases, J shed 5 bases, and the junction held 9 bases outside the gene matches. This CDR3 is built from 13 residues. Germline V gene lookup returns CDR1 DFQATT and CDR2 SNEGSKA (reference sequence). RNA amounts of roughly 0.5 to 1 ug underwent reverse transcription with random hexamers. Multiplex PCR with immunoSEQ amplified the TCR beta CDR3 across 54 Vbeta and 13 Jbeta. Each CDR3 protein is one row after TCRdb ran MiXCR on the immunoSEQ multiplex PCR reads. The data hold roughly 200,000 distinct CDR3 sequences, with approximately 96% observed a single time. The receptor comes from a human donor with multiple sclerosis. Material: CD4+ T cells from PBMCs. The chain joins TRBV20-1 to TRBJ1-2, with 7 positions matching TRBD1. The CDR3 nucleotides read TGCAGTGCAAGGGACAGCGGGCCGTATGGCTACACCTTC. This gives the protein CSARDSGPYGYTF.